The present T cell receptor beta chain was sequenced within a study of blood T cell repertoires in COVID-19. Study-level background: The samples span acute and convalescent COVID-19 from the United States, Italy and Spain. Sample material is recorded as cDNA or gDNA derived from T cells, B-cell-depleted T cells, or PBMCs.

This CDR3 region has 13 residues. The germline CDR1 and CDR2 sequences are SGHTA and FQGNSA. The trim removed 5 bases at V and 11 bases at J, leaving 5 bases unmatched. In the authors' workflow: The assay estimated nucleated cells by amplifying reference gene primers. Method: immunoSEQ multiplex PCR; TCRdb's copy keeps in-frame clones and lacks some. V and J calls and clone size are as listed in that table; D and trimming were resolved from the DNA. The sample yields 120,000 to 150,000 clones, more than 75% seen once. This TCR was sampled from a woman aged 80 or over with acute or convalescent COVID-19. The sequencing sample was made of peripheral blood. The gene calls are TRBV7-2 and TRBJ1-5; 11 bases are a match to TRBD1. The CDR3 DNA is TGTGCCAGCAGCACCGGACAGGGGGCAGCCCAGCATTTT. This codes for CASSTGQGAAQHF. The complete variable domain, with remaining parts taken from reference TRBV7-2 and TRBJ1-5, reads GAGVSQSPSNKVTEKGKDVELRCDPISGHTALYWYRQSLGQGLEFLIYFQGNSAPDKSGLPSDRFSAERTGGSVSTLTIQRTQQEDSAVYLCASSTGQGAAQHFGDGTRLSIL.